The sequence of this T cell receptor beta chain was determined in a study of blood T cell repertoires in COVID-19. Study in general: Collection of acute and convalescent COVID-19 samples took place in the United States, Italy and Spain.

Per germline, CDR1 SQVTM and CDR2 ANQGSEA. CDR3 length: 12 residues. Trimming shortened V by 7 bases and J by 2 bases, and 11 bases separated the two germline ends. Original data processing: Using reference gene primer amplification, nucleated cell counts were estimated. TCRdb's table, derived via immunoSEQ multiplex PCR, lists solely in-frame clones and lacks some. V and J calls and clone size come straight from that table; D and trimming were deduced from the DNA. The table has 210,000 or so clones, 89% seen once; the top ten hold under 5.5%. V usage is TRBV29-1 and J usage is TRBJ1-2; D is possibly TRBD1 (5 bases). The source material was peripheral blood. This clonotype was sampled from a woman in her thirties or forties with acute or convalescent COVID-19. CDR3 nucleotide sequence: TGCAGCGCGGACATTCCCAACTATGGCTACACCTTC. Translated, it gives CSADIPNYGYTF.